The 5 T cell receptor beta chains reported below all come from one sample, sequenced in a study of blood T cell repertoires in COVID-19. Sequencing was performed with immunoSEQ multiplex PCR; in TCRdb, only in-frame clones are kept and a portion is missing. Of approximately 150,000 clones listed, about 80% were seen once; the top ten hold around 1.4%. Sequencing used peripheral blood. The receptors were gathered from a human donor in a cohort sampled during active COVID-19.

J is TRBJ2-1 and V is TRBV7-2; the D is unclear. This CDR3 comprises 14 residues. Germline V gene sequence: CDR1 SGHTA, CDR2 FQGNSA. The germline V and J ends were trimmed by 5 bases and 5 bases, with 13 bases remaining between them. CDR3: CASSPQQANNEQFF. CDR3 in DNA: TGTGCCAGCAGCCCCCAGCAGGCGAACAATGAGCAGTTCTTC.

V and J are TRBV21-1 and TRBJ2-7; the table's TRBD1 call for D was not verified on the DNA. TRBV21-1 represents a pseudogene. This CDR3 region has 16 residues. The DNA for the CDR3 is TGTGCCAGCAGCAAAGCCCTAGGGACAGGGTCCTACGAGCAGTACTTC. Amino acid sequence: CASSKALGTGSYEQYF.

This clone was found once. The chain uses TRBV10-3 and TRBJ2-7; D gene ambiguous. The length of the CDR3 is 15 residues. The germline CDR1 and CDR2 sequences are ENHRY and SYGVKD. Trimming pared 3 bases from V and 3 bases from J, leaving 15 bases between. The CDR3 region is CAISDSNTRFYEQYF. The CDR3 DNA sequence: TGTGCCATCAGTGACTCCAACACCCGTTTCTACGAGCAGTACTTC.

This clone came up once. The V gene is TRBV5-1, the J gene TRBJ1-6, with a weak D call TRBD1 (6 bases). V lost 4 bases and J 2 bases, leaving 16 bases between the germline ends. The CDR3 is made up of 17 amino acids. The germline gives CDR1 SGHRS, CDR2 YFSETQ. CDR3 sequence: CASSPGQPGTYNSPLHF. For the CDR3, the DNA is TGCGCCAGCAGCCCAGGACAGCCCGGGACCTATAATTCACCCCTCCACTTT.

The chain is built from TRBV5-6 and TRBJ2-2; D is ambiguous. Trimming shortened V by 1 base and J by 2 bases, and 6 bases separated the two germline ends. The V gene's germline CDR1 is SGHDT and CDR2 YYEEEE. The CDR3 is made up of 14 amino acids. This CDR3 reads CASSLILNTGELFF. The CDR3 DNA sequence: TGTGCCAGCAGCTTGATCCTAAACACCGGGGAGCTGTTTTTT.